A single sample is the source of the 16 T cell receptor beta chains below, sequenced in a study of blood T cell repertoires in COVID-19. The table came from immunoSEQ multiplex PCR; TCRdb's copy has only in-frame clones and leaves some out. The repertoire has around 210,000 clones, 70% to 90% of them found once; the top ten carry approximately 1.5%. The specimen sequenced was peripheral blood. The receptors derive from a man younger than 35 with active or convalescent COVID-19.

In nucleotides, the CDR3 is TGTGCCAGCAGTTGGGTAACAGGGATTAAGGATCAGCCCCAGCATTTT. Protein product: CASSWVTGIKDQPQHF. This chain links TRBV27 with TRBJ1-5; possible D gene TRBD1, 6 bases. Per the germline V gene, CDR1 is MNHEY and CDR2 is SMNVEV (reference sequence). Trimming removed 4 bases from V and 5 bases from J, with 18 bases in between. This CDR3 contains 16 residues.

CDR3 in DNA: TGTGCCAGTAGTCGAGGAGGGGACTTTCCCTATGGCTACACCTTC. Residues: CASSRGGDFPYGYTF. The chain employs TRBV19 and TRBJ1-2; a weak D match, TRBD1 (5 bases). V lost 5 bases to trimming and J lost 4 bases, with 17 bases between them. The germline gives CDR1 LNHDA, CDR2 SQIVND (reference sequence). The CDR3 consists of 15 residues.

The V call is TRBV29-1, the J call TRBJ2-1; a possible D gene is TRBD1 (5 bases). V was cut by 4 bases and J by 6 bases, with 13 bases left in between. In germline, CDR1 is SQVTM, CDR2 ANQGSEA. The CDR3 is 13 amino acids. The CDR3 DNA sequence: TGCAGCGTTGCAGCAGGGCTGGGCAATGAGCAGTTCTTC. Its translation is CSVAAGLGNEQFF.

A remark on this clone: Other DNA sequences in this sample translate to the same CDR3. The chain is built from TRBV6-5 and TRBJ2-2; TRBD1 matches at 9 bases. CDR3 length: 15 amino acids. CDR1 and CDR2 from the germline V gene are MNHEY and SVGAGI. With 6 bases clipped from V and 1 base from J, the junction kept 3 bases outside the gene matches. The CDR3 reads CASRTGQGNTGELFF. The CDR3 DNA follows: TGTGCCAGCAGAACGGGACAGGGGAACACCGGGGAGCTGTTTTTT.

The chain recombines TRBV18 with TRBJ1-1, with D hard to call. V lost 2 bases and J lost 6, with 10 bases in between. Germline V gene lookup returns CDR1 KGHSH and CDR2 LQKENI. This CDR3 region has 13 residues. The CDR3 coding sequence is TGTGCCAGCTCACCAAATTCGGTTGCTGAAGCTTTCTTT. It is translated as CASSPNSVAEAFF. The full variable domain, completed using reference TRBV18 and TRBJ1-1, is NAGVMQNPRHLVRRRGQEARLRCSPMKGHSHVYWYRQLPEEGLKFMVYLQKENIIDESGMPKERFSAEFPKEGPSILRIQQVVRGDSAAYFCASSPNSVAEAFFGQGTRLTVV.

This clone was seen only a few times. The chain is built from TRBV5-1 and TRBJ1-3; no clear D gene. The CDR3 runs 14 residues. The V gene's germline CDR1 is SGHRS and CDR2 YFSETQ. V dropped 2 bases and J dropped 4 bases, with 10 bases sitting between them. CDR3 in amino acids: CASSLLNEGNTIYF. In nucleotides, the CDR3 is TGCGCCAGCAGCTTACTAAATGAAGGAAACACCATATATTTT.

The chain carries TRBV15 and TRBJ2-3; weak D call: TRBD1 (6 bases). The CDR3 consists of 16 residues. Germline V gene data show CDR1 as LNHNV and CDR2 as YYDKDF (reference sequence). V lost 6 bases and J lost 3, with 19 bases in between. This CDR3 reads CATRGTRGVGTDTQYF. The CDR3 region has the DNA TGTGCCACCAGAGGGACACGGGGAGTTGGGACAGATACGCAGTATTTT.

The CDR3 DNA reads TGTGCCAGCAGTGAACAGGGGTACACCGGGGAGCTGTTTTTT. Translating it yields CASSEQGYTGELFF. This chain links TRBV2 with TRBJ2-2, with D possibly being TRBD1 (6 bases). The germline V gene encodes CDR1 SNHLY and CDR2 FYNNEI. This CDR3 region has 14 residues. Between the trimmed V and J ends, which lost 2 bases and 3 bases, there was a span of 7 bases.

The J gene is TRBJ1-5, the V gene TRBV30; 11 bases fit TRBD1. The CDR3 has 14 residues. The V gene end was trimmed by 5 bases and the J gene end by 5 bases; junction bases not matched to a gene: 5. Germline V CDR1 and CDR2: GTSNPN, SVGIG (reference sequence). In DNA, the CDR3 is TGTGCCTGGGGACAGGGGGCGATGGATCAGCCCCAGCATTTT. Its protein is CAWGQGAMDQPQHF.

This clone appeared once. The CDR3 nucleotides are TGTGCCAGCAGCGGTCGTGGAGTCCGGAGCTCCTACAATGAGCAGTTCTTC. Translated: CASSGRGVRSSYNEQFF. The chain links TRBV25-1 to TRBJ2-1; no clear D. Trimming removed 6 bases from V and 0 bases from J, with 18 bases in between. Germline V gene lookup returns CDR1 MGHDK and CDR2 SYGVNS. The CDR3 is 17 residues long.

This CDR3 reads CASSLPQGLTNEKLFF. The CDR3 DNA reads as TGTGCCAGCAGTTTACCACAGGGGCTAACTAATGAAAAACTGTTTTTT. J is TRBJ1-4 and V is TRBV28; TRBD1 aligns across 7 bases. Trimming took 2 bases from V and 1 from J; bases not matched to a gene: 4. The CDR3 runs 16 residues. Germline CDR1 is MDHEN and CDR2 is SYDVKM.

There are a few counts of this clone. The V call is TRBV7-2, the J call TRBJ2-7; D is ambiguous. V lost 1 base to trimming and J lost 0 bases, with 7 bases between them. CDR1 is SGHTA, CDR2 FQGNSA, per germline. The CDR3 runs to 14 residues. The CDR3 reads CASSLVQDSYEQYF. CDR3 sequence (DNA): TGTGCCAGCAGCTTAGTACAAGACTCCTACGAGCAGTACTTC.

Notes on this clone: Since the CDR3 does not end with the conserved phenylalanine or tryptophan, this likely comes from a read error. The DNA is left out, because the CDR3 cannot be placed on it with certainty; the CDR3 is given as TCRdb lists it. The V gene is TRBV6-5, the J gene TRBJ1-1. The CDR3 spans 12 amino acids, including both terminal residues. Germline V gene lookup returns CDR1 MNHEY and CDR2 SVGAGI. The CDR3 spells CASTREEGTRYI.

CDR3 nucleotides: TGTGCCAGCAGCTTAGGAGCGATAGCGGCCGCCACCGGGGAGCTGTTTTTT. Its protein is CASSLGAIAAATGELFF. The chain uses TRBV11-2 and TRBJ2-2, with D possibly matching TRBD2 (6 bases). The germline CDR1 and CDR2 sequences are SGHAT and FQNNGV. V lost 1 base, J lost 4 bases, and 16 bases lay in between. This CDR3 has 17 amino acids.

The chain employs TRBV28 and TRBJ2-5, with 8 positions matching TRBD1. The CDR3 has 15 amino acids. Losses at the gene ends were 2 bases for V and 2 bases for J; bases not matched to a gene: 4. Germline loops: CDR1 MDHEN, CDR2 SYDVKM. Written as DNA, the CDR3 is TGTGCCAGCAGTTTACGGGACAGGACACAAGAGACCCAGTACTTC. Its translation is CASSLRDRTQETQYF.

The chain uses TRBV7-8 and TRBJ2-5, with 8 bases that match TRBD2. Germline lookup yields CDR1 SGHVS and CDR2 FQNEAQ. The CDR3 has 14 residues. The V gene end was trimmed by 1 base and the J gene end by 5 bases; junction bases not matched to a gene: 3. The CDR3 here is CASSLGASGETQYF. DNA of the CDR3: TGTGCCAGCAGCTTAGGTGCTAGCGGGGAGACCCAGTACTTC.